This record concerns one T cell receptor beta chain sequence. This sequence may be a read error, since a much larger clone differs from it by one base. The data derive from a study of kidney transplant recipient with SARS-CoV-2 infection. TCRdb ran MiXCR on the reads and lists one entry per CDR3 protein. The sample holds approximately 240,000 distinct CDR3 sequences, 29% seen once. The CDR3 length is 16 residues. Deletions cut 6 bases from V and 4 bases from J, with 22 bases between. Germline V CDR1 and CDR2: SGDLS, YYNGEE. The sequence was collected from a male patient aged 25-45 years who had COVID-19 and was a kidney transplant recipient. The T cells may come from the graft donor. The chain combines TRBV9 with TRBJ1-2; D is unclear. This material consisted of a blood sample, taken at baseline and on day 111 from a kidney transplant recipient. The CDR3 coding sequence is TGTGCCAGCATTATCACGTTCTCAAGAAAGACCTATGGCTACACCTTC. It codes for CASIITFSRKTYGYTF.